The entry that follows covers one T cell receptor (beta chain) sequence. The data were obtained in a study of neurological immune-mediated disorders. TCRdb re-derived calls from the 5' RACE reads in MiXCR, one entry per CDR3 protein. Altogether around 47,000 distinct CDR3 sequences are present, roughly 21% being singletons, with the ten largest covering about 4.7%. Time point meaning: technical triplicate 3. This TCR was recovered from a man in his sixties with HTLV-1-associated myelopathy (HAM/TSP). Sequencing was performed on PBMCs.

CDR3 coding DNA: TGCGCCAGCAGCTTGACAGCGGCCACTTCCTACGAGCAGTACTTC. It translates to CASSLTAATSYEQYF. The rearrangement uses TRBV5-1 and TRBJ2-7; the D gene is possibly TRBD2 (5 bases). The CDR3 length is 15 residues. From germline, CDR1 is SGHRS and CDR2 YFSETQ. The ends were cut back, 1 base at V and 1 base at J, with 12 bases in the middle. Full variable domain (remainder filled in from reference TRBV5-1 and TRBJ2-7): KAGVTQTPRYLIKTRGQQVTLSCSPISGHRSVSWYQQTPGQGLQFLFEYFSETQRNKGNFPGRFSGRQFSNSRSEMNVSTLELGDSALYLCASSLTAATSYEQYFGPGTRLTVT.